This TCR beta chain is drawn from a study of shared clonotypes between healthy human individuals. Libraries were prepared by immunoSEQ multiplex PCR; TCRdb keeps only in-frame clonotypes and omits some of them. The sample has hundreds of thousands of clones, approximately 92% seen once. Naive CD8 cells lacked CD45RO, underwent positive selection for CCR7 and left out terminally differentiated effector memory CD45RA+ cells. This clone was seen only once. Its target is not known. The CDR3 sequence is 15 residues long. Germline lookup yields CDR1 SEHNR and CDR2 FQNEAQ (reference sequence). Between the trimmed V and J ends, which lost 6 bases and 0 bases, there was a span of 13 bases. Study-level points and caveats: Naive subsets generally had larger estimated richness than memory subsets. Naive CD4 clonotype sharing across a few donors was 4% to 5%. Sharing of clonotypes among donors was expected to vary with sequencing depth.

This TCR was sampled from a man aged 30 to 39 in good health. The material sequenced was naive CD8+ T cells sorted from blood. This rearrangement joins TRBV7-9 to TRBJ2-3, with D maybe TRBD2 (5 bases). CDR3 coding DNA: TGTGCCAGCAGTCCAGGCGGGTCTAGCACAGATACGCAGTATTTT. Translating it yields CASSPGGSSTDTQYF.